Listed here are 26 T cell receptor beta chains from one sample, sequenced in a study of shared clonotypes between healthy human individuals. Profiled with immunoSEQ multiplex PCR; TCRdb holds only in-frame clones, not every one. The repertoire holds about 2.3 million clones, with approximately 95% as singletons. Sequences were obtained from naive CD4+ T cells from PBMCs. Subset here: CD45RA+ positively selected. These receptors were taken from a man younger than 30 in good health. Some clones in this sample may be carry-over from other donors' samples.

The chain couples TRBV6-6 to TRBJ1-1; D perhaps matches TRBD1 (5 bases). The CDR3 has 16 amino acids. The V gene's germline CDR1 is MNHNY and CDR2 SVGAGI (reference sequence). Trimming pared 0 bases from V and 1 base from J, leaving 12 bases between. The DNA for the CDR3 is TGTGCCAGCAGTTACTCGATACGGGGCAAGAACACTGAAGCTTTCTTT. This translates into CASSYSIRGKNTEAFF.

This clone came up once. The chain employs TRBV5-4 and TRBJ2-5; TRBD1 is a possible D gene (6 bases). Deletions cut 0 bases from V and 5 bases from J, with 14 bases between. The length of the CDR3 is 15 residues. Looked up from germline, CDR1 is SGHNT and CDR2 is YYREEE (reference sequence). CDR3 coding DNA: TGTGCCAGCAGCTTGGGGACAGAGGGCGCGGAGACCCAGTACTTC. Its translation is CASSLGTEGAETQYF.

CDR3 DNA sequence: TGTGCCAGCAGCCCTAACTTCGGATCCTACGAGCAGTACTTC. Its translation is CASSPNFGSYEQYF. The chain carries TRBV27 and TRBJ2-7, with D uncertain. The germline V gene has CDR1 MNHEY and CDR2 SMNVEV (reference sequence). The CDR3 totals 14 residues. The V and J ends lost 6 bases and 1 base respectively, with 13 bases between them.

This rearrangement joins TRBV5-4 to TRBJ2-7, with 10 bases lining up with TRBD1. There are 16 residues in the CDR3. Looked up from germline, CDR1 is SGHNT and CDR2 is YYREEE (reference sequence). Germline trimming cut 1 base from V and 2 bases from J; bases unmatched to any gene: 6. CDR3 DNA: TGTGCCAGCAGCTTGCCCCGGACAGGGGGTCCCTACGAGCAGTACTTC. Translation: CASSLPRTGGPYEQYF.

The chain is built from TRBV4-1 and TRBJ2-1; 10 nucleotides line up with TRBD2. This CDR3 comprises 17 residues. In germline, CDR1 is MGHRA, CDR2 YSYEKL. Trimming at V came to 4 bases and at J to 7 bases, leaving 13 bases not matched to a gene. CDR3 sequence (DNA): TGCGCCAGCAGCCCACCGCCAGGGTCTAGCGGGAGAAATGAGCAGTTCTTC. Encoded protein: CASSPPPGSSGRNEQFF.

CDR3 loop: CASSQDRGTVYSYEQYF. CDR3 in DNA: TGCGCCAGCAGCCAAGATAGGGGGACGGTATATTCCTACGAGCAGTACTTC. The J gene is TRBJ2-7, the V gene TRBV4-1; D may be TRBD1 (6 bases). The CDR3 totals 17 residues. CDR1 and CDR2 from the germline V gene are MGHRA and YSYEKL. Trimming removed 0 bases at V and 1 base at J, with 16 bases between.

J is TRBJ1-2 and V is TRBV15; D uncertain. Germline CDR1 is LNHNV and CDR2 is YYDKDF (reference sequence). The CDR3 is 15 residues long. The V and J ends lost 0 bases and 1 base respectively, with 9 bases between them. The CDR3 nucleotides are TGTGCCACCAGCAGAGATCTGGGCCATAACTATGGCTACACCTTC. Residues: CATSRDLGHNYGYTF.

The genes are TRBV6-6 and TRBJ1-3, with TRBD1 as a possible D gene (5 bases). CDR1 is MNHNY, CDR2 SVGAGI, per germline (reference sequence). The CDR3 consists of 14 residues. V shed 2 bases and J shed 2 bases, with 7 bases lying between them. DNA for the CDR3: TGTGCCAGCAGTTACGGAGGGGCTGGAAACACCATATATTTT. It specifies CASSYGGAGNTIYF.

This sequence joins TRBV4-1 and TRBJ2-1, with 15 bases fitting TRBD2. Germline V gives CDR1 MGHRA, CDR2 YSYEKL. The CDR3 contains 19 residues. The junction had 8 bases not matched to a gene; V was cut back by 4 bases and J by 1 base. The CDR3: CASSPGLAGGEGSYNEQFF. CDR3 DNA: TGCGCCAGCAGCCCAGGACTAGCGGGAGGGGAGGGGTCCTACAATGAGCAGTTCTTC.

The chain carries TRBV5-6 and TRBJ2-7; D uncertain. The V end lost 1 base, the J end lost 6 bases, and 5 bases lay between the germline ends. Germline lookup yields CDR1 SGHDT and CDR2 YYEEEE. The CDR3 is 11 amino acids. The CDR3 is CASSLRVEQYF. The DNA for the CDR3 is TGTGCCAGCAGCTTGCGAGTCGAGCAGTACTTC.

The rearrangement uses TRBV6-1 and TRBJ2-1, with 7 bases identical to TRBD2. Germline V gene lookup returns CDR1 MNHNS and CDR2 SASEGT. The V and J ends lost 6 bases and 4 bases, in that order; junction bases with no gene match: 3. This CDR3 has 13 residues. The CDR3 DNA is TGTGCCAGCAGCCGGGAGGAATACAATGAGCAGTTCTTC. Translation gives CASSREEYNEQFF.

This clone was picked up a small number of times. The sample has other DNA sequences that encode this CDR3 too. The V and J genes are TRBV18 and TRBJ1-1, with TRBD1 as a possible D gene (6 bases). Trimming removed 3 bases at V and 1 base at J, with 9 bases between. Germline CDR1 KGHSH, CDR2 LQKENI. The length of the CDR3 is 14 residues. The CDR3 nucleotides read TGTGCCAGCTCACCTAGGACAGAGAACACTGAAGCTTTCTTT. It encodes CASSPRTENTEAFF.

The chain joins TRBV7-6 to TRBJ1-2, with D perhaps TRBD1 (6 bases). V lost 5 bases, J lost 5 bases, and 27 bases lay in between. Germline V gene sequence: CDR1 SGHVS, CDR2 FNYEAQ. CDR3 length: 18 amino acids. Here the CDR3 reads CASSTTTGRSIGMYGYTF. The CDR3, as DNA: TGTGCCAGCAGCACCACGACAGGCCGCTCGATCGGGATGTATGGCTACACCTTC.

In DNA form, the CDR3 reads TGTGCCAGCAGTACCACCCATTCGAGGGGGGACTATGGCTACACCTTC. Amino acid sequence: CASSTTHSRGDYGYTF. The chain recombines TRBV6-6 with TRBJ1-2, with D perhaps matching TRBD1 (6 bases). The V gene's germline CDR1 is MNHNY and CDR2 SVGAGI (reference sequence). The CDR3 runs to 16 residues. The germline V and J ends were trimmed by 5 bases and 3 bases, with 19 bases remaining between them.

V usage is TRBV30 and J usage is TRBJ1-3; 7 positions match TRBD1. CDR1 and CDR2 from the germline V gene are GTSNPN and SVGIG (reference sequence). The CDR3 is made up of 15 amino acids. V shed 2 bases, J shed 3 bases, and the junction held 7 bases outside the gene matches. This chain's CDR3 is CAWSSDRAYGNTIYF. The CDR3 nucleotides read TGTGCCTGGAGTTCCGACAGGGCTTATGGAAACACCATATATTTT. The variable domain in full, with the rest retrieved from reference TRBV30 and TRBJ1-3, is SQTIHQWPATLVQPVGSPLSLECTVEGTSNPNLYWYRQAAGRGLQLLFYSVGIGQISSEVPQNLSASRPQDRQFILSSKKLLLSDSGFYLCAWSSDRAYGNTIYFGEGSWLTVV.

Worth noting for this clone: This CDR3 is also generated by other DNA sequences in the sample. The J gene is TRBJ2-7, the V gene TRBV18; D uncertain. The V and J ends lost 3 bases and 2 bases respectively, with 5 bases between them. This CDR3 comprises 12 residues. Germline V gene lookup returns CDR1 KGHSH and CDR2 LQKENI. The CDR3 bases are TGTGCCAGCTCACCGAGAACCTACGAGCAGTACTTC. Protein: CASSPRTYEQYF.

The chain couples TRBV11-3 to TRBJ2-1; no clear D gene. The germline CDR1 and CDR2 sequences are SGHNT and YENEEA. The V gene lost 0 bases and the J gene lost 2 bases, with 5 bases spanning the gap. The CDR3 is 14 amino acids. The CDR3 DNA sequence: TGTGCCAGCAGCTTAGACAGAACCTACAATGAGCAGTTCTTC. Residues: CASSLDRTYNEQFF.

Note on this clone: Other DNA sequences in the sample encode the same CDR3. The chain combines TRBV25-1 with TRBJ1-1; D ambiguous. The germline V gene has CDR1 MGHDK and CDR2 SYGVNS. Trimming took off 3 bases at V and 1 base at J, with 9 bases between the two ends. The CDR3 covers 14 residues. CDR3 in amino acids: CASSDRTGNTEAFF. CDR3 in DNA: TGTGCCAGCAGTGACAGGACGGGGAACACTGAAGCTTTCTTT.

The chain links TRBV5-1 to TRBJ1-2; maybe TRBD1 (6 bases). The CDR3 totals 16 residues. Trimming removed 0 bases from V and 7 bases from J, with 19 bases in between. CDR1 SGHRS and CDR2 YFSETQ come from the germline V gene. CDR3 in DNA: TGCGCCAGCAGCTTGGCACCGATTAAGGGGGTGTTTGGCTACACCTTC. This sequence encodes CASSLAPIKGVFGYTF.

This clone was picked up one time. The chain carries TRBV6-5 and TRBJ2-3; D assignment may be TRBD1 or TRBD2 (5 bases each). V lost 6 bases to trimming and J lost 1 base, with 11 bases between them. CDR3 size: 14 residues. CDR1 MNHEY and CDR2 SVGAGI come from the germline V gene. Here the CDR3 DNA reads TGTGCCAGCAGCCGTACGGGGCGCACAGATACGCAGTATTTT. Protein: CASSRTGRTDTQYF.

The rearrangement uses TRBV18 and TRBJ2-2; 10 bases fit TRBD1. Germline CDR1 reads KGHSH; CDR2 reads LQKENI. The CDR3 totals 16 residues. V dropped 3 bases and J dropped 3; count of bases not matched to a gene: 4. Written as DNA, the CDR3 is TGTGCCAGCTCACCGCTTGGGACAGGGGACACCGGGGAGCTGTTTTTT. Protein sequence: CASSPLGTGDTGELFF. Complete variable domain (other parts from reference TRBV18 and TRBJ2-2): NAGVMQNPRHLVRRRGQEARLRCSPMKGHSHVYWYRQLPEEGLKFMVYLQKENIIDESGMPKERFSAEFPKEGPSILRIQQVVRGDSAAYFCASSPLGTGDTGELFFGEGSRLTVL.

This clone was observed a single time. This chain uses TRBV19 with TRBJ2-2, with D tentatively TRBD1 or TRBD2 (5 bases each). This CDR3 contains 15 residues. Trimming pared 6 bases from V and 6 bases from J, leaving 17 bases between. Per germline, CDR1 LNHDA and CDR2 SQIVND (reference sequence). The CDR3 loop reads CASRRQPEVSGELFF. CDR3 nucleotide sequence: TGTGCCAGTAGACGACAGCCGGAGGTATCCGGGGAGCTGTTTTTT.

The chain is built from TRBV9 and TRBJ2-5, with TRBD2 matching 7 bases. This CDR3 is built from 17 residues. Losses at the gene ends were 0 bases for V and 5 bases for J; bases not matched to a gene: 13. Germline values: CDR1 SGDLS, CDR2 YYNGEE. The CDR3 DNA is TGTGCCAGCAGCGTAGGACCTGGGCGGGGAGGGGTTGAGACCCAGTACTTC. It yields the protein CASSVGPGRGGVETQYF.

The genes are TRBV19 and TRBJ1-5; D not certain. V was trimmed by 3 bases and J by 7 bases, leaving 16 bases between them. CDR1 and CDR2 (germline): LNHDA, SQIVND (reference sequence). This CDR3 contains 15 residues. The CDR3 region is CASSIEGAVRQPQHF. The CDR3 DNA is TGTGCCAGTAGTATTGAGGGTGCAGTTAGGCAGCCCCAGCATTTT. The full variable domain, rest sourced from reference TRBV19 and TRBJ1-5, is DGGITQSPKYLFRKEGQNVTLSCEQNLNHDAMYWYRQDPGQGLRLIYYSQIVNDFQKGDIAEGYSVSREKKESFPLTVTSAQKNPTAFYLCASSIEGAVRQPQHFGDGTRLSIL.

This chain links TRBV27 with TRBJ1-2; D perhaps matches TRBD1 (6 bases). Germline V gene data show CDR1 as MNHEY and CDR2 as SMNVEV (reference sequence). The germline V and J ends were trimmed by 2 bases and 0 bases, with 16 bases remaining between them. CDR3 length: 17 amino acids. Written as DNA, the CDR3 is TGTGCCAGCAGTTTAGTGGCAGGGGATGTAGCTAACTATGGCTACACCTTC. As protein: CASSLVAGDVANYGYTF.

The V call is TRBV28, the J call TRBJ1-3; D is possibly TRBD1 (6 bases). This CDR3 has 17 residues. Germline V gene data show CDR1 as MDHEN and CDR2 as SYDVKM. V lost 5 bases, J lost 0 bases, and 17 bases lay in between. The CDR3: CASSLPWTVGSGNTIYF. CDR3 DNA sequence: TGTGCCAGCAGTCTTCCTTGGACAGTCGGCTCTGGAAACACCATATATTTT.